The clone carrying this T cell receptor (beta chain) was observed a handful of times. The data are from a study of blood T cell repertoires in COVID-19. TCRdb keeps only in-frame clones here, not all; method: immunoSEQ multiplex PCR. The sample has 150,000 to 200,000 clones; roughly 85% are singletons. The source material was PBMCs or T cells enriched from blood (not recorded which). This TCR derives from a woman in her late teens or twenties who had recovered from COVID-19.

CDR3 nucleotide sequence: TGCAGCGTTGGTATGACAGGGGAGAGCAATCAGCCCCAGCATTTT. Translation: CSVGMTGESNQPQHF. This chain connects TRBV29-1 to TRBJ1-5; 8 bases agree with TRBD1. CDR1 is SQVTM and CDR2 is ANQGSEA in the germline V gene. Trimming took 4 bases from V and 1 from J; bases not matched to a gene: 6. The CDR3 is 15 residues long.